This TCR beta chain was profiled in a study of T-cell memory formation after mild COVID-19. Broader study findings: Some responding clones appeared in pre-infection memory, suggesting cross-reactive memory joined.

From germline, CDR1 is SEHNR and CDR2 FQNEAQ (reference sequence). Trimming stripped 0 bases from V and 5 bases from J, with 7 bases between. The CDR3 has 13 residues. This clonotype was observed at least ten times. The antigen remains undetermined. TCRdb redid the calling of the 5' RACE reads with MiXCR, one entry per CDR3 protein. The sample consists of about 290,000 distinct CDR3 sequences, more than 15% of them appearing once. Sequencing was performed on PBMCs or a T cell subset sorted from them (not recorded which). V gene TRBV7-9 combines with J gene TRBJ2-5; D perhaps matches TRBD2 (5 bases). The sequence was collected from a man younger than 35 who had mild COVID-19 (a few samples of this study predate the infection). Cell type and time point are not known. In DNA form, the CDR3 reads TGTGCCAGCAGCTTAGCAGGGAGCGAGACCCAGTACTTC. Translating it yields CASSLAGSETQYF.